This T cell receptor (beta chain) originates from a study of blood T cells in healthy people across ages. Study-level results: A greater number of naive CD4+ cells and higher diversity distinguished long-lived donors from aged donors.

Trimming removed 5 bases from V and 6 bases from J; junction bases left unmatched: 15. The CDR3 spans 15 residues. CDR1 and CDR2 from the germline V gene are DFQATT and SNEGSKA (reference sequence). This clonotype was seen a few times. Its matching antigen is unknown. Roughly 9.8 milliliters of peripheral blood were drawn from each donor. PCR was performed a second time for about 7 to 12 cycles using a sample-barcoded 5' primer and a J-beta primer mix. Each cDNA molecule carried a tag from a template-switch adaptor that contained 12 random nucleotides. Each CDR3 protein is one row after TCRdb ran MiXCR on the 5' RACE reads. Here the sample spans 700,000 or so distinct CDR3 sequences, 20% to 25% being singletons.

The chain joins TRBV20-1 to TRBJ1-1; TRBD1 matches 7 bases. The clonotype was recovered from a man between 65 and 85 years old in good health. The specimen was blood. The CDR3 here is CSAQGTGTAIPEAFF. CDR3 coding DNA: TGCAGTGCTCAAGGCACCGGGACAGCGATTCCTGAAGCTTTCTTT.